This T cell receptor beta chain derives from a study of regulatory T cells in long-lasting Graves disease. For TCR beta, libraries came from iRepertoire HTBI primers and Arm-PCR of CDR3 regions. MiXCR was run by TCRdb on the multiplex PCR reads, yielding one entry per CDR3 protein. Of a few hundred thousand distinct CDR3 sequences listed, around 22% are singletons. As to time point: persistent/refractory GD, antithyroid drugs over 5 years with positive TRAb. PBMC RNA was the source of the TCR library. The guidelines of the American Thyroid Association were the basis for diagnosing Graves' disease. About this clonotype: The antigen is undetermined.

General study findings and limits: Compared with new cases, persistent Graves' patients showed reduced TCR diversity. Researchers reported studying only peripheral blood, not thyroid tissue. A reduction in accuracy may have resulted from the small sample size.

From germline, CDR1 is DFQATT and CDR2 SNEGSKA (reference sequence). CDR3 length: 12 amino acids. Trimming left V 8 bases short and J 6 bases short, with 14 bases between. The chain is built from TRBV20-1 and TRBJ2-1; D ambiguous. The source of this sequence is a female donor with Graves disease. The sequencing here drew on peripheral blood mononuclear cells (PBMCs), taken when the disease was refractory, from a patient treated with antithyroid drugs. This CDR3 reads CSLLEPSNEQFF. The CDR3, as DNA: TGCAGTCTTTTAGAGCCCTCCAATGAGCAGTTCTTC.